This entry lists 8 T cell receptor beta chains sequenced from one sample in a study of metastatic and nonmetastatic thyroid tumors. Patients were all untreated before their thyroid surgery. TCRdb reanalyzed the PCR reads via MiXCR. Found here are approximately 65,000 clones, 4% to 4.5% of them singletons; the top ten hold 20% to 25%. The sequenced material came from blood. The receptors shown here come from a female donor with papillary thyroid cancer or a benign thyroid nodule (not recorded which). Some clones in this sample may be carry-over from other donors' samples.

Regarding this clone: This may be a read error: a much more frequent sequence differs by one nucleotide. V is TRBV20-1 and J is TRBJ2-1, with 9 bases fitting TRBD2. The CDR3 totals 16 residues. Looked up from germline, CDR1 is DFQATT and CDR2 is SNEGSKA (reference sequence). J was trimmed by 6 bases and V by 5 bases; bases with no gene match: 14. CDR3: CSAYDLAGGPGNEQFF. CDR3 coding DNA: TGCAGTGCTTATGATCTCGCGGGAGGGCCCGGCAATGAGCAGTTCTTC.

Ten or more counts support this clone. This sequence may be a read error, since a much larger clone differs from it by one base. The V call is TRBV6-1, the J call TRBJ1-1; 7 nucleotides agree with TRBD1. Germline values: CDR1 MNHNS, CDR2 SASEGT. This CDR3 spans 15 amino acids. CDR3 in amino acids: CASSREGAENTEASF. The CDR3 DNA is TGTGCCAGCAGCCGCGAGGGGGCCGAGAACACTGAAGCTTCCTTT.

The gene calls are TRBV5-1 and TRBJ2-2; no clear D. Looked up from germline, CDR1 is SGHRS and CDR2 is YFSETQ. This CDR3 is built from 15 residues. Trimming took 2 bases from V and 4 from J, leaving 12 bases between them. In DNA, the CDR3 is TGCGCCAGCAGCTTAGAACAGATGGTCACCGGGGAGCTGTTTTTT. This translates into CASSLEQMVTGELFF.

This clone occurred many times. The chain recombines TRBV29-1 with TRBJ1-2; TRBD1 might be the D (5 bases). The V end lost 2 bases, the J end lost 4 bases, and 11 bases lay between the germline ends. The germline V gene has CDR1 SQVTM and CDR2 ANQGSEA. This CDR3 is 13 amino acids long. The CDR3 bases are TGCAGCGTTGAAAGCAGGGCTGGCTATGGCTACACCTTC. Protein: CSVESRAGYGYTF. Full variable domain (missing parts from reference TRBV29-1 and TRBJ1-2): SAVISQKPSRDICQRGTSLTIQCQVDSQVTMMFWYRQQPGQSLTLIATANQGSEATYESGFVIDKFPISRPNLTFSTLTVSNMSPEDSSIYLCSVESRAGYGYTFGSGTRLTVV.

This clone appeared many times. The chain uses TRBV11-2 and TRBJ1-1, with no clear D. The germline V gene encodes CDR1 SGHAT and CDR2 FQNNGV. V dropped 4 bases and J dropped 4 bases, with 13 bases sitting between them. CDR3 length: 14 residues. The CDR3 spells CASSSQASTTEAFF. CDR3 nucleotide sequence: TGTGCCAGCAGCTCCCAAGCTAGTACCACTGAAGCTTTCTTT.

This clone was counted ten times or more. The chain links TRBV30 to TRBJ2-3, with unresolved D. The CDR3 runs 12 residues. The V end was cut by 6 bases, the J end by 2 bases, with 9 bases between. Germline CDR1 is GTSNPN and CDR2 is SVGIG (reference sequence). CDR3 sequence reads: CACAYYTDTQYF. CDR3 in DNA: TGTGCCTGCGCCTACTACACAGATACGCAGTATTTT.

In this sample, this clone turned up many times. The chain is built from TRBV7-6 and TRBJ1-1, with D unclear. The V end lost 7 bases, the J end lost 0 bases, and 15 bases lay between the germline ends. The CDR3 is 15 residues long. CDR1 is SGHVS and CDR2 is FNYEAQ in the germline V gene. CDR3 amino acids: CASTPVFEMNTEAFF. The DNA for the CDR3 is TGTGCCAGCACTCCTGTCTTCGAAATGAACACTGAAGCTTTCTTT. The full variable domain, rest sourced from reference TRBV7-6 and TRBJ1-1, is GAGVSQSPRYKVTKRGQDVALRCDPISGHVSLYWYRQALGQGPEFLTYFNYEAQQDKSGLPNDRFSAERPEGSISTLTIQRTEQRDSAMYRCASTPVFEMNTEAFFGQGTRLTVV.

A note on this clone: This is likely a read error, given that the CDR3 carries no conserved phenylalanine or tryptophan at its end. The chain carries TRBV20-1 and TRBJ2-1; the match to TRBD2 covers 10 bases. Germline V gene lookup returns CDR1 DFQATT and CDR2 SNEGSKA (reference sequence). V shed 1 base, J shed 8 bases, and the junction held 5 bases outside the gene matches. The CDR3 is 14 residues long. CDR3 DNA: TGCAGTGCTAGAGGAGCTAGCGGGAGCTATGAGCAGTTCTGC. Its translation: CSARGASGSYEQFC.